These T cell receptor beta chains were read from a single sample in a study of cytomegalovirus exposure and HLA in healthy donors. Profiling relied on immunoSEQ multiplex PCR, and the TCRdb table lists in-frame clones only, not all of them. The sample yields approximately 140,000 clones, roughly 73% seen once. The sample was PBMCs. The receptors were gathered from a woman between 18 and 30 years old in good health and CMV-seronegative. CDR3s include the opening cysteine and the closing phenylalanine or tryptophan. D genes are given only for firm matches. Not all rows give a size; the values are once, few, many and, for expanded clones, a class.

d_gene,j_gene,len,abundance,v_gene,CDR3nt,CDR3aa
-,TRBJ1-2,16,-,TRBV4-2,TGTGCCAGCAGCCAAGATCGCGAACAGAATTACTATGGCTACACCTTC,CASSQDREQNYYGYTF
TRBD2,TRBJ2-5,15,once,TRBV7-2,TGTGCCAGCAGCTTAGCGCTAGGGAGGGGAGAGACCCAGTACTTC,CASSLALGRGETQYF
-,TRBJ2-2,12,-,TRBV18,TGTGCCAGCTCAGCTACTCTCGGGGAGCTGTTTTTT,CASSATLGELFF
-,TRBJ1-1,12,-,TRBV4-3,TGCGCCAGCAGCCACGGGAACACTGAAGCTTTCTTT,CASSHGNTEAFF
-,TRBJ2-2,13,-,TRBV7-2,TGTGCCAGCGCTTCGGGGTGGGCCGGGGAGCTGTTTTTT,CASASGWAGELFF
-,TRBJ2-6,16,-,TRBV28,TGTGCCAGCAGTTCCTACAGGAGCTCTGGGGCCAACGTCCTGACTTTC,CASSSYRSSGANVLTF
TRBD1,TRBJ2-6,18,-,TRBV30,TGTGCCTTAAAGGGGCCCAGGGGGCTTAGTGGTGGGGCCAACGTCCTGACTTTC,CALKGPRGLSGGANVLTF
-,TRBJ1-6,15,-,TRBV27,TGTGCCAGCAGCCCCCCCCGGTCGAGAAATTCACCCCTCCACTTT,CASSPPRSRNSPLHF
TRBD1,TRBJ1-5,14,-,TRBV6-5,TGTGCCAGCAGTCCCAGGGGGTTCAATCAGCCCCAGCATTTT,CASSPRGFNQPQHF
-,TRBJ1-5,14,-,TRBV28,TGTGCCAGCAGCAGGATTTCGGGCAATCAGCCCCAGCATTTT,CASSRISGNQPQHF
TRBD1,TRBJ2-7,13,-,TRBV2,TGTGCCAGCAGTGGTGGGACAGGGTACGAGCAGTACTTC,CASSGGTGYEQYF
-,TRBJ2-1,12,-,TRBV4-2,TGTGCCAGCAGCCAAAATCGTATTGAGCAGTTCTTC,CASSQNRIEQFF
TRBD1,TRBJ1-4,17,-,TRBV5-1,TGCGCCAGCAGCTCCCGACAGGGGGCAGGAGGAAATGAAAAACTGTTTTTT,CASSSRQGAGGNEKLFF
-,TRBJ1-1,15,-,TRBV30,TGTGCCTGGAGCCTTACCGGGACATACAACACTGAAGCTTTCTTT,CAWSLTGTYNTEAFF
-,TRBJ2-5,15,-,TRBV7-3,TGTGCCAGCAGCTTAGCGGGGACGTACCAAGAGACCCAGTACTTC,CASSLAGTYQETQYF
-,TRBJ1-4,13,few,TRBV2,TGTGCCAGCAGAGGAGTAACTAATGAAAAACTGTTTTTT,CASRGVTNEKLFF
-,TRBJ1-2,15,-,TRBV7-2,TGTGCCAGCAGCTTAGGTCAGGGTACTTACTATGGCTATACCTTC,CASSLGQGTYYGYTF
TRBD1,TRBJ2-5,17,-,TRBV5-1,TGCGCCAGCAGCGGCATACGGGACAGGGGTTTGTTAGAGACCCAGTACTTC,CASSGIRDRGLLETQYF
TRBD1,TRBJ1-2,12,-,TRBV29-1,TGCAGCGTTGACAGGGGGGTATATGGCTACACCTTC,CSVDRGVYGYTF
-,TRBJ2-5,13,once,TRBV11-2,TGTGCCAGCAGCTCGGACAGACAAGAGACCCAGTACTTC,CASSSDRQETQYF
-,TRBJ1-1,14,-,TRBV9,TGTGCCAGCAGCGTAGCAGGTTTGTCCACTGAAGCTTTCTTT,CASSVAGLSTEAFF